This passage covers 21 T cell receptor beta chains from one sample sequenced in a study of PD-1 blockade in classical Hodgkin lymphoma. All the patients suffered relapse after autologous stem cell transplantation, and brentuximab vedotin exposure differed. Method: immunoSEQ multiplex PCR; TCRdb's copy keeps in-frame clones and lacks some. The sample has approximately 25,000 clones; roughly 80% are singletons. The sample in question was peripheral blood mononuclear cells (PBMCs), obtained before the second cycle of nivolumab. The receptors here all came from a human donor with classical Hodgkin lymphoma.

The rearrangement uses TRBV7-6 and TRBJ1-3, with TRBD1 matching over 9 bases. Trimming at V came to 4 bases and at J to 0 bases, leaving 10 bases not matched to a gene. CDR1 and CDR2 from the germline V gene are SGHVS and FNYEAQ. The CDR3 totals 18 residues. The chain's CDR3 is CASSSTPGTGYSGNTIYF. The CDR3 DNA reads TGTGCCAGCAGCTCCACCCCCGGGACAGGGTACTCTGGAAACACCATATATTTT. Drawing the rest from reference TRBV7-6 and TRBJ1-3, the complete variable domain is GAGVSQSPRYKVTKRGQDVALRCDPISGHVSLYWYRQALGQGPEFLTYFNYEAQQDKSGLPNDRFSAERPEGSISTLTIQRTEQRDSAMYRCASSSTPGTGYSGNTIYFGEGSWLTVV.

This clone was seen only once. The chain has TRBV18 and TRBJ2-7; 8 nucleotides agree with TRBD2. The CDR3 loop spans 16 amino acids. Looked up from germline, CDR1 is KGHSH and CDR2 is LQKENI. Trimming removed 3 bases from V and 3 bases from J; junction bases left unmatched: 10. CDR3: CASSPQLAGGGYEQYF. For the CDR3, the DNA is TGTGCCAGCTCACCGCAGCTAGCGGGTGGGGGCTACGAGCAGTACTTC. Drawing the rest from reference TRBV18 and TRBJ2-7, the complete variable domain is NAGVMQNPRHLVRRRGQEARLRCSPMKGHSHVYWYRQLPEEGLKFMVYLQKENIIDESGMPKERFSAEFPKEGPSILRIQQVVRGDSAAYFCASSPQLAGGGYEQYFGPGTRLTVT.

This clone was counted a few times. The CDR3 nucleotides read TGTGCCAGCAGACCTGGGGGCAGTGGGAACAATGAGCAGTTCTTC. It encodes CASRPGGSGNNEQFF. The V call is TRBV28, the J call TRBJ2-1; maybe TRBD1 (6 bases). V shed 6 bases and J shed 5 bases, with 17 bases lying between them. Per the germline V gene, CDR1 is MDHEN and CDR2 is SYDVKM. This CDR3 has 15 amino acids.

CDR3 protein: CASRTWDSQETQYF. In nucleotides, the CDR3 is TGTGCCAGCAGAACCTGGGACAGCCAAGAGACCCAGTACTTC. The V and J genes are TRBV6-5 and TRBJ2-5; 7 positions match TRBD1. The V gene's germline CDR1 is MNHEY and CDR2 SVGAGI. The CDR3 is 14 amino acids. The trim removed 6 bases at V and 1 base at J, leaving 5 bases unmatched.

The table lists this clone with a few counts. The gene calls are TRBV29-1 and TRBJ2-7, with 10 bases fitting TRBD2. The V and J ends lost 0 bases and 0 bases, in that order; junction bases with no gene match: 8. Per the germline V gene, CDR1 is SQVTM and CDR2 is ANQGSEA. This CDR3 has 17 residues. The CDR3 DNA reads as TGCAGCGTTGAAGAAGGCGCCGGGACTAGCGCCTCCTACGAGCAGTACTTC. This translates into CSVEEGAGTSASYEQYF.

This clone was counted once. This sequence joins TRBV19 and TRBJ2-3; D gene ambiguous. Germline-derived CDR1 and CDR2 are LNHDA and SQIVND (reference sequence). The CDR3 has 15 amino acids. The V end was cut by 4 bases, the J end by 6 bases, with 17 bases between. The CDR3 region has the DNA TGTGCCAGTAGTACACCCGGGCCTACCGGGGATACGCAGTATTTT. This sequence encodes CASSTPGPTGDTQYF.

The chain links TRBV2 to TRBJ1-1, with a tentative D call TRBD1 (6 bases). Germline assignment: CDR1 SNHLY and CDR2 FYNNEI. The CDR3 spans 15 residues. Trimming took off 6 bases at V and 2 bases at J, with 16 bases between the two ends. CDR3 protein: CASRPETQGNTEAFF. The DNA for the CDR3 is TGTGCCAGCAGACCAGAGACACAGGGAAACACTGAAGCTTTCTTT.

The J gene is TRBJ2-1, the V gene TRBV5-1; TRBD2 matches at 13 bases. Losses at the gene ends were 4 bases for V and 7 bases for J; bases not matched to a gene: 8. The CDR3 loop spans 16 amino acids. Germline CDR1 and CDR2: SGHRS and YFSETQ. CDR3 amino acids: CASSLWTSGSINEQFF. In DNA, the CDR3 is TGCGCCAGCAGCCTCTGGACTAGCGGGAGTATAAATGAGCAGTTCTTC.

The gene calls are TRBV18 and TRBJ2-7; no clear D. Germline CDR1 KGHSH, CDR2 LQKENI. The CDR3 extends over 14 amino acids. V was pared by 1 base and J by 0 bases, with 7 bases between. CDR3 DNA: TGTGCCAGCTCACCACATCCCGGCTCCTACGAGCAGTACTTC. This sequence encodes CASSPHPGSYEQYF.

This clone was detected a few times. A junction boundary mismatches the germline segment, possibly from a read error. The CDR3 region has the DNA TGTGCCAGCAGCTTAGGCCCGGCAATCTACGACTTC. Protein: CASSLGPAIYDF. The rearrangement uses TRBV7-2 and TRBJ2-7, with no clear D. CDR1 and CDR2 from the germline V gene are SGHTA and FQGNSA. CDR3 length equals 12 residues. Supplemented by reference TRBV7-2 and TRBJ2-7, the full variable domain reads GAGVSQSPSNKVTEKGKDVELRCDPISGHTALYWYRQSLGQGLEFLIYFQGNSAPDKSGLPSDRFSAERTGGSVSTLTIQRTQQEDSAVYLCASSLGPAIYDFGPGTRLTVT.

The chain combines TRBV5-1 with TRBJ1-1, with no clear D. Trimming stripped 3 bases from V and 1 base from J, with 13 bases between. CDR1 and CDR2 (germline): SGHRS, YFSETQ. The CDR3 has 15 residues. The CDR3: CASSSGGLRNTEAFF. CDR3 DNA sequence: TGCGCCAGCAGCTCAGGCGGGCTACGGAACACTGAAGCTTTCTTT.

This sequence joins TRBV5-4 and TRBJ1-2; D is unclear. This CDR3 is built from 13 residues. V gave up 0 bases and J gave up 0 bases, with 3 bases separating them. Germline V gives CDR1 SGHNT, CDR2 YYREEE (reference sequence). The CDR3 spells CASSLGTNYGYTF. The CDR3, as DNA: TGTGCCAGCAGCTTGGGCACTAACTATGGCTACACCTTC.

The chain employs TRBV7-9 and TRBJ2-7; no firm D call. The CDR3 spans 12 residues. CDR1 is SEHNR, CDR2 FQNEAQ, per germline (reference sequence). Trimming took off 1 base at V and 3 bases at J, with 4 bases between the two ends. CDR3 bases: TGTGCCAGCAGCTTAGGTGTCTACGAGCAGTACTTC. Residues: CASSLGVYEQYF.

The chain combines TRBV6-5 with TRBJ2-1, with D maybe TRBD1 (5 bases). The CDR3 loop spans 15 amino acids. Germline V gives CDR1 MNHEY, CDR2 SVGAGI. V was shortened by 6 bases and J by 6 bases, with 18 bases between the two germline ends. This CDR3 is CASSRQPPTANEQFF. The CDR3 nucleotides are TGTGCCAGCAGCCGACAGCCCCCTACGGCCAATGAGCAGTTCTTC.

V is TRBV27 and J is TRBJ2-7; 8 bases map to TRBD1. The length of the CDR3 is 13 residues. Unmatched junction bases numbered 3, after V lost 6 bases and J lost 2 bases. Germline assignment: CDR1 MNHEY and CDR2 SMNVEV (reference sequence). CDR3 in DNA: TGTGCCAGCAGCTCGGACAGGGCCTACGAGCAGTACTTC. Amino acids: CASSSDRAYEQYF.

This chain joins TRBV7-9 and TRBJ2-7; 9 bases map to TRBD2. With 0 bases clipped from V and 4 bases from J, the junction kept 13 bases outside the gene matches. The CDR3 totals 18 residues. Germline V gives CDR1 SEHNR, CDR2 FQNEAQ (reference sequence). The CDR3 DNA follows: TGTGCCAGCAGCTTAGCGTTTATCCCCGCTAGCGGGACGTACGAGCAGTACTTC. Protein: CASSLAFIPASGTYEQYF.

The chain has TRBV7-9 and TRBJ2-3, with no clear D. The CDR3 is 12 residues long. Germline V gene sequence: CDR1 SEHNR, CDR2 FQNEAQ (reference sequence). The V end was cut by 8 bases, the J end by 6 bases, with 12 bases between. As DNA, the CDR3 is TGTGCCAGCGGAATGGAGTTGGATACGCAGTATTTT. Translating gives CASGMELDTQYF.

The chain joins TRBV11-2 to TRBJ2-1; maybe TRBD2 (7 bases). The CDR3 is 17 amino acids. Germline V gene lookup returns CDR1 SGHAT and CDR2 FQNNGV. Trimming removed 1 base at V and 1 base at J, with 14 bases between. The CDR3 coding sequence is TGTGCCAGCAGCTTAGTCCCAGGGAGGGGGTCCTACAATGAGCAGTTCTTC. It translates to CASSLVPGRGSYNEQFF.

V usage is TRBV29-1 and J usage is TRBJ2-1; D may be TRBD2 (6 bases). CDR3 length: 13 amino acids. The germline CDR1 and CDR2 sequences are SQVTM and ANQGSEA. V gave up 4 bases and J gave up 4 bases, with 11 bases separating them. In nucleotides, the CDR3 is TGCAGCGTTGGCGGGGATGGGTACAATGAGCAGTTCTTC. Translation: CSVGGDGYNEQFF.

This chain uses TRBV6-4 with TRBJ1-4; no clear D gene. This CDR3 region has 15 residues. V was pared by 0 bases and J by 5 bases, with 10 bases between. The germline CDR1 and CDR2 sequences are MRHNA and SNTAGT. This chain's CDR3 is CASSDSIGGNEKLFF. The CDR3 region has the DNA TGTGCCAGCAGTGACTCGATCGGAGGCAATGAAAAACTGTTTTTT.

The chain uses TRBV5-4 and TRBJ2-5; the D gene is possibly TRBD2 (6 bases). Germline CDR1 reads SGHNT; CDR2 reads YYREEE (reference sequence). The CDR3 is made up of 15 amino acids. Trimming stripped 0 bases from V and 4 bases from J, with 13 bases between. The CDR3 here is CASSLAGAGRETQYF. CDR3 sequence (DNA): TGTGCCAGCAGCTTGGCCGGGGCGGGGCGAGAGACCCAGTACTTC.